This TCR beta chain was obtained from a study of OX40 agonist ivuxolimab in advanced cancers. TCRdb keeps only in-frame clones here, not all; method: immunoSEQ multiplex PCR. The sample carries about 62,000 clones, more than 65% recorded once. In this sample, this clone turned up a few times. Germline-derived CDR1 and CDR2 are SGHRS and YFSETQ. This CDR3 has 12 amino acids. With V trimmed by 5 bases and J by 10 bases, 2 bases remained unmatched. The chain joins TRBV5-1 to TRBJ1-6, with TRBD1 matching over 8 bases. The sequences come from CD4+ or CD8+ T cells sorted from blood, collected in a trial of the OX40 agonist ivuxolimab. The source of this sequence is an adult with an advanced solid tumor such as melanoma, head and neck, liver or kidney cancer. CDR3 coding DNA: TGCGCCAGCAGACGGGACAGGTCACCCCTCCACTTT. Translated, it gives CASRRDRSPLHF.